This T cell receptor (beta chain) was sequenced for a study of blood T cell repertoires in COVID-19. Study-wide context: Acute-phase and convalescent COVID-19 samples originated in the United States, Italy and Spain. The cDNA or gDNA used as material had been derived from T cells, B-cell-depleted T cells, or PBMCs.

The assay was immunoSEQ multiplex PCR, and TCRdb's table has in-frame clones only and misses some. The repertoire holds approximately 140,000 clones, with 80% to 90% as singletons. There are 17 residues in the CDR3. CDR1 LNHDA and CDR2 SQIVND come from the germline V gene (reference sequence). V lost 9 bases and J lost 7; bases outside the gene matches: 18. Sequenced: peripheral blood. The TCR originated in a human donor with acute or convalescent COVID-19. The donor label of this sample is uncertain. The V call is TRBV19, the J call TRBJ2-2; 9 bases match TRBD1. The CDR3 DNA reads as TGTGCCAGCCAAGACGATGGGGACAGGGTATATTTCGGGGAGCTGTTTTTT. It specifies CASQDDGDRVYFGELFF. Complete variable domain (other parts from reference TRBV19 and TRBJ2-2): DGGITQSPKYLFRKEGQNVTLSCEQNLNHDAMYWYRQDPGQGLRLIYYSQIVNDFQKGDIAEGYSVSREKKESFPLTVTSAQKNPTAFYLCASQDDGDRVYFGELFFGEGSRLTVL.